The rows below give T cell receptor beta chains drawn from one sample of a study of Tregs in tolerant kidney transplant recipients. Clones were read by immunoSEQ multiplex PCR, and TCRdb kept only the in-frame ones, dropping some. Of tens of thousands of clones in the sample, around 87% were seen once. The sample was CD4+ T cells from blood (PBMCs), taken 6 months after the transplant. The receptors here all came from a human patient who received a combined kidney and bone marrow transplant. Some T cells may have come from the graft donor. Both conserved end residues are part of each CDR3. A D gene is named only where the DNA matches it firmly. The size of a clone is reported for some rows only, either as once, few or many, or as a class for expanded clones.

j_call v_call clone_size d_call cdr3_aa cdr3_nt
TRBJ2-7 TRBV5-6 . TRBD2 CASSRAPSGRTYEQYF TGTGCCAGCAGCCGGGCCCCTAGCGGGAGGACGTACGAGCAGTACTTC
TRBJ1-1 TRBV5-1 . . CASNPTGSPTEAFF TGCGCCAGCAATCCGACAGGCTCGCCAACTGAAGCTTTCTTT
TRBJ2-1 TRBV5-4 . . CASSLVSGNNEQFF TGTGCCAGCAGCTTGGTGTCGGGGAACAATGAGCAGTTCTTC
TRBJ1-5 TRBV5-8 . . CASSLYRDQPQHF TGTGCCAGCAGCTTGTACAGGGATCAGCCCCAGCATTTT
TRBJ1-2 TRBV5-1 . . CASSFIPGNTNYGYTF TGCGCCAGCAGCTTTATCCCAGGGAACACTAACTATGGCTACACCTTC
TRBJ2-1 TRBV5-4 once TRBD2 CASSLGAAGGERWFF TGTGCCAGCAGCTTGGGGGCAGCGGGAGGAGAAAGATGGTTCTTC
TRBJ1-3 TRBV5-4 . TRBD1 CASSLKQGSGNTIYF TGTGCCAGCAGCCTAAAACAGGGGAGCGGAAACACCATATATTTT
TRBJ2-5 TRBV9 . . CASSVEGSLRVETQYF TGTGCCAGCAGCGTAGAAGGCTCCTTGAGGGTGGAGACCCAGTACTTC
TRBJ2-1 TRBV11-2 . . CASSSGSYSGTYNEQFF TGTGCCAGCAGCTCAGGCTCTTATAGCGGTACCTACAATGAGCAGTTCTTC
TRBJ2-3 TRBV7-2 . TRBD2 CASSLLGSGSTDTQYF TGTGCCAGCAGCTTGCTTGGTAGCGGGAGCACAGATACGCAGTATTTT
TRBJ1-4 TRBV19 . . CASSRWGEDEKLFF TGTGCCAGTTCACGGTGGGGGGAAGATGAAAAACTGTTTTTT
TRBJ2-3 TRBV11-3 few . CASSSRTGSNPTDTQYF TGTGCCAGCAGCTCAAGAACCGGGTCCAACCCGACAGATACGCAGTATTTT
TRBJ2-7 TRBV20-1 once . CSAKTVYEQYF TGCAGTGCCAAGACTGTTTACGAGCAGTACTTC
TRBJ1-3 TRBV5-1 few . CASSFTGSGNTIYF TGCGCCAGCAGCTTCACAGGGTCCGGAAACACCATATATTTT
TRBJ1-2 TRBV7-6 . . CASSRRGYDGYTF TGTGCCAGCAGCCGACGAGGGTACGATGGCTACACCTTC
TRBJ1-6 TRBV27 . TRBD1 CASSPGTAYNSPLHF TGTGCCAGCAGTCCCGGGACAGCATATAATTCACCCCTCCACTTT
TRBJ2-1 TRBV11-3 . TRBD2 CASSLGLAVNEQFF TGTGCCAGCAGCTTGGGACTAGCGGTCAATGAGCAGTTCTTC
TRBJ2-7 TRBV10-3 . TRBD2 CAISPPGTSAYEQYF TGTGCCATCAGCCCCCCCGGGACTAGTGCCTACGAGCAGTACTTC
TRBJ2-3 TRBV19 . TRBD2 CASSIGMTSGATDTQYF TGTGCCAGTAGTATAGGGATGACTAGCGGGGCTACAGATACGCAGTATTTT
TRBJ2-1 TRBV27 . TRBD1 CASSLDRVVPYNEQFF TGTGCCAGCAGTTTGGACAGGGTCGTTCCCTACAATGAGCAGTTCTTC
TRBJ1-4 TRBV5-1 . TRBD1 CASSGSTGEFVEKLFF TGCGCCAGCAGCGGATCGACAGGGGAGTTTGTTGAAAAACTGTTTTTT
TRBJ2-4 TRBV29-1 . . CSVAHGRIAKNIQYF TGCAGCGTAGCCCACGGCAGGATAGCCAAAAACATTCAGTACTTC
TRBJ1-2 TRBV4-2 once . CASSQADSRSGYTF TGTGCCAGCAGCCAAGCGGACAGTAGGTCGGGCTACACCTTC
TRBJ2-3 TRBV30 . . CAWNGGTTGDTQYF TGTGCCTGGAATGGGGGCACGACAGGCGATACGCAGTATTTT
TRBJ1-5 TRBV10-3 . . CAISESRGQPQHF TGTGCCATCAGTGAGTCGAGAGGGCAGCCCCAGCATTTT
TRBJ2-5 TRBV6-5 . . CASSDRLVRETQYF TGTGCCAGCAGCGACCGGCTAGTACGGGAGACCCAGTACTTC
TRBJ1-5 TRBV7-9 . . CASSLPSGLIKPQHF TGTGCCAGCAGCTTACCTTCTGGGCTAATCAAGCCCCAGCATTTT
TRBJ2-3 TRBV11-3 . . CASSPLQGSDTQYF TGTGCCAGCAGCCCATTACAGGGATCAGATACGCAGTATTTT
TRBJ1-1 TRBV30 once . CAWSVQDDTEAFF TGTGCCTGGAGTGTACAGGACGACACTGAAGCTTTCTTT
TRBJ1-4 TRBV30 once TRBD1 CALVRGQENEKLFF TGTGCCCTGGTCAGGGGACAGGAAAATGAAAAACTGTTTTTT
TRBJ2-2 TRBV27 . . CASSSSQGGIGELFF TGTGCCAGCAGTTCCTCCCAGGGCGGTATCGGGGAGCTGTTTTTT
TRBJ2-1 TRBV2 . TRBD2 CASNGLAGGKYNEQFF TGTGCCAGCAATGGACTAGCGGGGGGAAAGTACAATGAGCAGTTCTTC